The 24 T cell receptor beta chains listed next were all sequenced from one sample in a study of T cell clonotyping in hematopoietic cell transplantation. Time point given: recipient sample about 28 days before transplant, after cytoreduction. Repertoires were generated with immunoSEQ multiplex PCR, while TCRdb's copy carries only in-frame clones and drops some. The table records tens of thousands of clones, about 96% of them present only once. The sequences come from peripheral blood mononuclear cells, collected before stem cell transplant. These receptors came from a woman in her forties or fifties with acute myeloid leukemia. Some clones in this sample may be carry-over from other donors' samples.

The chain couples TRBV6-6 to TRBJ2-7; 9 bases align to TRBD2. Unmatched junction bases numbered 4, after V lost 2 bases and J lost 2 bases. The CDR3 spans 15 residues. Germline V gene sequence: CDR1 MNHNY, CDR2 SVGAGI (reference sequence). The CDR3 loop reads CASSYRASGTYEQYF. The CDR3 DNA reads TGTGCCAGCAGTTACAGGGCTAGCGGGACCTACGAGCAGTACTTC.

The CDR3 region has the DNA TGTGCCAGCAGTGAGTTTCGGACATACCCTTCCTACGAGCAGTACTTC. Translation: CASSEFRTYPSYEQYF. The chain is built from TRBV6-1 and TRBJ2-7, with D perhaps TRBD1 (5 bases). Trimming removed 3 bases from V and 1 base from J, with 16 bases in between. Looked up from germline, CDR1 is MNHNS and CDR2 is SASEGT. This CDR3 has 16 amino acids.

The J gene is TRBJ1-4, the V gene TRBV30; D is uncertain. Trimming took off 3 bases at V and 1 base at J, with 12 bases between the two ends. The V gene's germline CDR1 is GTSNPN and CDR2 SVGIG (reference sequence). The CDR3 is 15 residues long. Here the CDR3 reads CAWSVNPGTNEKLFF. In nucleotides, the CDR3 is TGTGCCTGGAGCGTAAATCCGGGAACTAATGAAAAACTGTTTTTT. Full variable domain (rest looked up from reference TRBV30 and TRBJ1-4): SQTIHQWPATLVQPVGSPLSLECTVEGTSNPNLYWYRQAAGRGLQLLFYSVGIGQISSEVPQNLSASRPQDRQFILSSKKLLLSDSGFYLCAWSVNPGTNEKLFFGSGTQLSVL.

The chain uses TRBV5-6 and TRBJ1-1; a possible D gene is TRBD1 (5 bases). This CDR3 is 13 amino acids long. Trimming stripped 0 bases from V and 4 bases from J, with 7 bases between. Germline V gene sequence: CDR1 SGHDT, CDR2 YYEEEE. The CDR3 DNA is TGTGCCAGCAGCTTGGGCGGGGGCACTGAAGCTTTCTTT. The encoded protein is CASSLGGGTEAFF.

The chain carries TRBV2 and TRBJ2-7; D may be TRBD2 (7 bases). The CDR3 totals 14 residues. Germline V lookup: CDR1 SNHLY, CDR2 FYNNEI. Trimming pared 4 bases from V and 1 base from J, leaving 11 bases between. Here the CDR3 reads CASSGRGASYEQYF. The CDR3 nucleotides read TGTGCCAGCAGTGGTCGGGGGGCGTCCTACGAGCAGTACTTC.

The chain combines TRBV6-1 with TRBJ1-6, with unresolved D. Trimming removed 3 bases from V and 13 bases from J, with 10 bases in between. Germline CDR1 MNHNS, CDR2 SASEGT. There are 12 residues in the CDR3. The CDR3 DNA follows: TGTGCCAGCAGTGATCCCGCGGTTCCCCTCCACTTT. Encoded protein: CASSDPAVPLHF.

Comment on this clone: Other DNA sequences in this specimen translate into the identical CDR3. The chain uses TRBV30 and TRBJ1-5; D is undetermined. The length of the CDR3 is 13 residues. The V end was cut by 0 bases, the J end by 1 base, with 4 bases between. Germline assignment: CDR1 GTSNPN and CDR2 SVGIG (reference sequence). CDR3 region: CAWSVLSNQPQHF. DNA for the CDR3: TGTGCCTGGAGTGTTCTGAGCAATCAGCCCCAGCATTTT.

The gene calls are TRBV11-3 and TRBJ2-5; D is undetermined. The CDR3 totals 14 residues. V was clipped by 2 bases and J by 2 bases, with 9 bases between them. CDR1 SGHNT and CDR2 YENEEA come from the germline V gene. The CDR3 region is CASSLRAGQETQYF. Written as DNA, the CDR3 is TGTGCCAGCAGCTTAAGGGCCGGGCAAGAGACCCAGTACTTC.

This chain joins TRBV2 and TRBJ2-2; D possibly uses TRBD1 or TRBD2 (5 bases each). CDR3 size: 15 residues. Between the trimmed V and J ends, which lost 6 bases and 0 bases, there was a span of 11 bases. CDR1 is SNHLY and CDR2 is FYNNEI in the germline V gene. CDR3 nucleotide sequence: TGTGCCAGCAGCGGGGCCTACTCGAACACCGGGGAGCTGTTTTTT. It encodes CASSGAYSNTGELFF.

This clone was picked up a small number of times. V gene TRBV10-3 combines with J gene TRBJ1-2; D is ambiguous. This CDR3 is 14 amino acids long. The germline V and J ends were trimmed by 3 bases and 4 bases, with 12 bases remaining between them. Germline CDR1 is ENHRY and CDR2 is SYGVKD. CDR3 region: CAISEAGQSYGYTF. CDR3 coding DNA: TGTGCCATCAGTGAAGCTGGTCAGAGCTATGGCTACACCTTC.

The chain couples TRBV13 to TRBJ2-2; D is unresolved. Looked up from germline, CDR1 is PRHDT and CDR2 is FYEKMQ (reference sequence). The CDR3 spans 13 residues. V was clipped by 5 bases and J by 5 bases, with 9 bases between them. The CDR3 here is CASSARRTGELFF. In nucleotides, the CDR3 is TGTGCCAGCAGCGCACGAAGAACCGGGGAGCTGTTTTTT.

This clone was picked up a small number of times. This sequence joins TRBV5-1 and TRBJ1-3; 10 bases are a match to TRBD1. This CDR3 is 16 amino acids long. Trimming cost V 3 bases and J 4 bases; bases outside gene matches: 7. Germline CDR1 is SGHRS and CDR2 is YFSETQ. The CDR3 nucleotides are TGCGCCAGCAGCTCCCAGGGGACAGGGGCCGGAAACACCATATATTTT. Amino acid sequence: CASSSQGTGAGNTIYF. Variable domain in full (rest from reference TRBV5-1 and TRBJ1-3): KAGVTQTPRYLIKTRGQQVTLSCSPISGHRSVSWYQQTPGQGLQFLFEYFSETQRNKGNFPGRFSGRQFSNSRSEMNVSTLELGDSALYLCASSSQGTGAGNTIYFGEGSWLTVV.

The chain carries TRBV7-3 and TRBJ2-5; D is ambiguous. CDR3 length: 13 residues. Germline CDR1 SGHTA, CDR2 FQGTGA. V gave up 1 base and J gave up 1 base, with 4 bases separating them. In DNA, the CDR3 is TGTGCCAGCAGCTTAAACTTCCAAGAGACCCAGTACTTC. Amino acid sequence: CASSLNFQETQYF.

The chain joins TRBV27 to TRBJ1-3, with no clear D. With 5 bases removed from V and 4 bases from J, the gap between germline ends came to 9 bases. The V gene's germline CDR1 is MNHEY and CDR2 SMNVEV (reference sequence). The CDR3 has 13 amino acids. The CDR3 region is CASSRSRGNTIYF. The DNA for the CDR3 is TGTGCCAGCAGTAGGTCCCGGGGAAACACCATATATTTT.

The chain joins TRBV30 to TRBJ1-5; 7 bases agree with TRBD1. This CDR3 comprises 15 residues. The V and J ends lost 1 base and 6 bases, in that order; junction bases with no gene match: 9. CDR1 is GTSNPN and CDR2 is SVGIG in the germline V gene (reference sequence). This CDR3 reads CAWSGERDSGQPQHF. The CDR3, as DNA: TGTGCCTGGAGTGGAGAACGGGACAGCGGTCAGCCCCAGCATTTT.

V is TRBV30 and J is TRBJ1-5, with D hard to call. V dropped 3 bases and J dropped 0 bases, with 9 bases sitting between them. This CDR3 is 14 amino acids long. Per the germline V gene, CDR1 is GTSNPN and CDR2 is SVGIG (reference sequence). CDR3 sequence: CAWRGPNSNQPQHF. The CDR3 bases are TGTGCCTGGAGGGGCCCAAATAGCAATCAGCCCCAGCATTTT.

This clone was observed a single time. This chain uses TRBV7-3 with TRBJ2-1, with a possible D match to TRBD1 (5 bases). Germline loops: CDR1 SGHTA, CDR2 FQGTGA. The CDR3 has 16 residues. The V end lost 0 bases, the J end lost 0 bases, and 9 bases lay between the germline ends. The CDR3 here is CASSLTTANSYNEQFF. The CDR3 nucleotides are TGTGCCAGCAGCTTAACGACAGCAAACTCCTACAATGAGCAGTTCTTC.

This rearrangement joins TRBV30 to TRBJ1-1; the match to TRBD1 covers 8 bases. The CDR3 runs 14 residues. CDR1 and CDR2 (germline): GTSNPN, SVGIG (reference sequence). V lost 2 bases to trimming and J lost 4 bases; unmatched junction nucleotides: 6. CDR3 residues: CAWSTDRGSTEAFF. The CDR3 region has the DNA TGTGCCTGGAGTACCGACAGGGGAAGCACTGAAGCTTTCTTT.

The CDR3 is CASSQGSGGVRTGELFF. CDR3 in DNA: TGCGCCAGCAGCCAGGGGAGCGGGGGGGTTCGAACCGGGGAGCTGTTTTTT. The rearrangement uses TRBV4-1 and TRBJ2-2; 10 bases line up with TRBD2. J gave up 5 bases and V 3 bases, and 9 bases lay outside the gene matches. Germline CDR1 and CDR2: MGHRA and YSYEKL. The length of the CDR3 is 17 residues.

This rearrangement joins TRBV13 to TRBJ2-6; D possibly corresponds to TRBD1 (6 bases). V gave up 5 bases and J gave up 0 bases, with 11 bases separating them. Germline CDR1 and CDR2: PRHDT and FYEKMQ (reference sequence). CDR3 length: 16 amino acids. The CDR3 loop is CASSGDRFSGANVLTF. The CDR3 DNA reads TGTGCCAGCAGCGGAGACAGGTTCTCTGGGGCCAACGTCCTGACTTTC.

The chain employs TRBV6-5 and TRBJ2-2, with D possibly being TRBD1 (5 bases). Trimming took off 5 bases at V and 1 base at J, with 11 bases between the two ends. Looked up from germline, CDR1 is MNHEY and CDR2 is SVGAGI. The CDR3 has 15 residues. The CDR3 region has the DNA TGTGCCAGCAGTCCGTGGACAAGGAACACCGGGGAGCTGTTTTTT. Protein: CASSPWTRNTGELFF.

This clone was counted once. V usage is TRBV7-9 and J usage is TRBJ1-2; D remains ambiguous. Trimming cost V 3 bases and J 8 bases, with 16 bases left between them. This CDR3 contains 14 residues. Germline V gene sequence: CDR1 SEHNR, CDR2 FQNEAQ (reference sequence). The CDR3 DNA follows: TGTGCCAGCAGCTTGGGGAGAGTTGACAACGGCTACACCTTC. This codes for CASSLGRVDNGYTF. Full variable domain (rest looked up from reference TRBV7-9 and TRBJ1-2): DTGVSQNPRHKITKRGQNVTFRCDPISEHNRLYWYRQTLGQGPEFLTYFQNEAQLEKSRLLSDRFSAERPKGSFSTLEIQRTEQGDSAMYLCASSLGRVDNGYTFGSGTRLTVV.

This clone was seen a single time. V gene TRBV23-1 combines with J gene TRBJ1-2; the D gene is possibly TRBD1 (5 bases). TRBV23-1 is an ORF, with its function uncertain. V was trimmed by 2 bases and J by 4 bases, leaving 8 bases between them. The CDR3 covers 13 residues. The CDR3 DNA reads as TGCGCCAGCAGTCAACCGGGACCCTATGGCTACACCTTC. It is translated as CASSQPGPYGYTF.

The chain links TRBV5-4 to TRBJ2-3; a weak D match, TRBD1 (5 bases). The CDR3 extends over 15 amino acids. Trimming removed 3 bases from V and 2 bases from J, with 13 bases in between. Germline assignment: CDR1 SGHNT and CDR2 YYREEE (reference sequence). The DNA of the CDR3 is TGTGCCAGCAGCTCTTCCCTGACAGACACAGATACGCAGTATTTT. Amino acid sequence: CASSSSLTDTDTQYF.